The present T cell receptor (beta chain) was sequenced within a study of T cell changes during pregnancy in multiple sclerosis. Germline CDR1 reads SGHTA; CDR2 reads FQGNSA. With 5 bases clipped from V and 0 bases from J, the junction kept 9 bases outside the gene matches. The CDR3 extends over 18 amino acids. Clones were read by immunoSEQ multiplex PCR, and TCRdb kept only the in-frame ones, dropping some. The data contain 65,000 to 85,000 clones, about 93% of them singletons. The sequencing used peripheral blood, collected in the second trimester of pregnancy. The genes are TRBV7-2 and TRBJ1-6; the match to TRBD1 covers 8 bases. The receptor's source is a female donor in good health, enrolled as a control in a pregnancy study. For the CDR3, the DNA is TGTGCCAGCAGCCCTACTTGGACAGGGAGCTCCTATAATTCACCCCTCCACTTT. This gives the protein CASSPTWTGSSYNSPLHF.